This T cell receptor beta chain emerged from a study of beta chain features in type 1 diabetes. Study at large: Cell yields, gender and age were similar in healthy donors and patients.

Expressed TCRB transcripts were sequenced, since all the RNA that had been isolated was reverse transcribed. Here immunoSEQ multiplex PCR was the method, and the copy in TCRdb shows in-frame clones only, minus some. The sample contains around 150,000 clones, around 8.6% of which appear only once. As to this clone: The antigen is unknown.

Whole-study results and caveats: Researchers reported that naive, central memory and Treg TCRB repertoires appeared more similar in patients than in healthy donors. People with Type 1 diabetes carried modestly yet significantly shorter TCRB CDR3s in all four CD4+ subsets. Whether TCRB rearrangement is influenced by HLA type was left unresolved in this analysis.

V lost 3 bases and J lost 2, with 8 bases in between. The CDR3 spans 12 residues. Germline CDR1 is SQVTM and CDR2 is ANQGSEA. This rearrangement joins TRBV29-1 to TRBJ2-7; D is unresolved. Sequencing was performed on central memory CD4+ T cells from blood. This sequence originates from a woman aged 18-30 years with type 1 diabetes. The CDR3 region has the DNA TGCAGCGTTGACTGGCCCCCCTACGAGCAGTACTTC. Protein product: CSVDWPPYEQYF.